The source of this T cell receptor (beta chain) is a study of human T cells and chemical hapten exposure. Many counts were recorded for this clonotype. This sample's time point: healthy volunteer bleed at 2 weeks. Extraction of total RNA was performed on unfractionated whole blood. From the RACE reads, TCRdb called clonotypes with MiXCR, one entry per CDR3 protein. Of 85,000 to 95,000 distinct CDR3 sequences in the sample, about 8.8% were seen once. Per the germline V gene, CDR1 is LGHNT and CDR2 is FRNRAP. The CDR3 consists of 14 residues. V dropped 5 bases and J dropped 7 bases, with 14 bases sitting between them.

The chain combines TRBV12-5 with TRBJ1-4; D not certain. The source is a female donor in good health. Some clones in this sample may be carry-over from other donors' samples. The source material was whole blood. CDR3 in DNA: TGTGCTAGTGGTCTCCTATCGGCGACTGAAAAACTGTTTTTT. It yields the protein CASGLLSATEKLFF.